The source of this T cell receptor (beta chain) is a study of T cells in Graves' hyperthyroidism and ophthalmopathy. A NOSPECS grade of at least 4, a Clinical Activity Score of at least 3 and duration under 3 months were recorded in ophthalmopathy patients. The diagnostic basis comprised clinical symptoms, serum thyroxine and TRAb, thyroid ultrasound and orbital computed tomography. The investigators amplified TCR beta CDR3 regions from RNA transcripts. TCR CDR3 underwent first-round RT-PCR with the HTBI primer set. TCRdb ran MiXCR on the multiplex PCR reads and lists one entry per CDR3 protein. Among 310,000 or so distinct CDR3 sequences listed, 15% to 20% were seen once. CDR3 length: 16 residues. Trimming pared 2 bases from V and 10 bases from J, leaving 21 bases between. Germline assignment: CDR1 LGHNA and CDR2 YSLEER.

Sequencing used blood. The rearrangement links TRBV4-3 to TRBJ2-1, with D possibly being TRBD1 (5 bases). This TCR came from an older woman with Graves' ophthalmopathy. The CDR3: CASSQIIRQIRGEQFF. CDR3 DNA sequence: TGCGCCAGCAGCCAAATAATTCGACAGATCAGAGGCGAGCAGTTCTTC.